This TCR beta chain was sequenced in a study of PD-1 blockade in mismatch repair-deficient tumors. Overall study: Patients had 11 to 13 mismatch repair-deficient cancer types and were previously treated and progressing. General observations from the study: After pembrolizumab, tumor-resident clones rose rapidly, then generally contracted before radiologic responses.

Comment on this clone: The antigen is undetermined.

PCR or immunohistochemistry showed mismatch repair deficiency in every enrolled patient. The TCR-sequenced patients were a few responders to pembrolizumab. Assay used: immunoSEQ multiplex PCR; TCRdb lists only in-frame clones, some missing. The sample holds 100,000 to 150,000 clones, about 88% seen once. CDR3 length: 16 residues. V gave up 5 bases and J gave up 3 bases; unmatched junction bases: 7. Looked up from germline, CDR1 is SEHNR and CDR2 is FQNEAQ (reference sequence). The sequences come from peripheral blood, collected 44 weeks after starting pembrolizumab. The TCR originated in an adult with mismatch repair-deficient cancer. This chain joins TRBV7-9 and TRBJ2-6, with 7 bases identical to TRBD1. DNA of the CDR3: TGTGCCAGCAGCCTAAGACAGGGCGGTGGGGCCAACGTCCTGACTTTC. Translating it yields CASSLRQGGGANVLTF. The full variable domain, in which reference TRBV7-9 and TRBJ2-6 provide the parts outside the CDR3, is DTGVSQNPRHKITKRGQNVTFRCDPISEHNRLYWYRQTLGQGPEFLTYFQNEAQLEKSRLLSDRFSAERPKGSFSTLEIQRTEQGDSAMYLCASSLRQGGGANVLTFGAGSRLTVL.